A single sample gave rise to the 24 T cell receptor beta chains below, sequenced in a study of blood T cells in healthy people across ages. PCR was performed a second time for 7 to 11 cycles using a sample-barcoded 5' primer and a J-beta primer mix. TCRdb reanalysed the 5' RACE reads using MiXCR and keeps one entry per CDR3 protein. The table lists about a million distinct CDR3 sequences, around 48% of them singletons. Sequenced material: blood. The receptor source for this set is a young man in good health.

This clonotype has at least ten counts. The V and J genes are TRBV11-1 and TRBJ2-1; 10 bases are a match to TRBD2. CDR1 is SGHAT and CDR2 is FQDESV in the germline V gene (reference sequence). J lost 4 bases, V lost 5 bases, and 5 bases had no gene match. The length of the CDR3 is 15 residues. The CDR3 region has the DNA TGTGCCAGCAGCCCGGGACTAGCGAAATACAATGAGCAGTTCTTC. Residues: CASSPGLAKYNEQFF. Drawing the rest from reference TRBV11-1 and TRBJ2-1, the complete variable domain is EAEVAQSPRYKITEKSQAVAFWCDPISGHATLYWYRQILGQGPELLVQFQDESVVDDSQLPKDRFSAERLKGVDSTLKIQPAELGDSAMYLCASSPGLAKYNEQFFGPGTRLTVL.

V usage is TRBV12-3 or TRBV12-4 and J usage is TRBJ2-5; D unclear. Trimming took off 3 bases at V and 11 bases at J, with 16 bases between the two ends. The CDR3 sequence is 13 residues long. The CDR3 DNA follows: TGTGCCAGCAGTTTCGGCAGGTACAATGAGCAGTACTTC. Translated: CASSFGRYNEQYF.

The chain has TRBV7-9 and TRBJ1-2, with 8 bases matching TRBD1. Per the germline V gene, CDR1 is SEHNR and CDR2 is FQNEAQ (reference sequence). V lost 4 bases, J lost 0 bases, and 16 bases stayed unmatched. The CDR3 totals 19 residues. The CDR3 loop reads CASSSSPGTGHKANYGYTF. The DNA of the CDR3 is TGTGCCAGCAGCTCCTCCCCCGGGACAGGCCATAAAGCTAACTATGGCTACACCTTC.

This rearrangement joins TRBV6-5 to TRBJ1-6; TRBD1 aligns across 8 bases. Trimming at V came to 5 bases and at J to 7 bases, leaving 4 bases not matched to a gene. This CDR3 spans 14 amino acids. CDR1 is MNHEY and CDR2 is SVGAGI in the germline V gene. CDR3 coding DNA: TGTGCCAGCAGTCGGACAGGGAGAAATTCACCCCTCCACTTT. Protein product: CASSRTGRNSPLHF.

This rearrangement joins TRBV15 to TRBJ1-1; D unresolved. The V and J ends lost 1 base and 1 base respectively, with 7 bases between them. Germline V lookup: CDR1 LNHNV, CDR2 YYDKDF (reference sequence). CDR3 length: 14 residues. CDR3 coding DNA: TGTGCCACCAGCAGAGGAGGATGGAACACTGAAGCTTTCTTT. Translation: CATSRGGWNTEAFF.

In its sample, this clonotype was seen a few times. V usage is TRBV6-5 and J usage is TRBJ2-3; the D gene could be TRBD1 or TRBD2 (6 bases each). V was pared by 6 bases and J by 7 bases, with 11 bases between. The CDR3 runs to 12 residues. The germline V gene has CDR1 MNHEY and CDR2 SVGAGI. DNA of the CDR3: TGTGCCAGCAGGACGGGGGCGAATACGCAGTATTTT. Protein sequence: CASRTGANTQYF.

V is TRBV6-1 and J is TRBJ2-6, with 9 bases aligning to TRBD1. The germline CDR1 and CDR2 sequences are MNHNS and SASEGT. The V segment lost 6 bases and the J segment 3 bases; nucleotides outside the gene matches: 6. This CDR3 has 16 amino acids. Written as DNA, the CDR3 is TGTGCCAGCAGCCCCGGGACAGGGATTGGGGCCAACGTCCTGACTTTC. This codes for CASSPGTGIGANVLTF.

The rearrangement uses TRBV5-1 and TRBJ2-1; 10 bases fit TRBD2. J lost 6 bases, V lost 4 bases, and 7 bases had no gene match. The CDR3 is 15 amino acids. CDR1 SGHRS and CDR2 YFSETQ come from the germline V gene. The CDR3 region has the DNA TGCGCCAGCAGCACAGCGGGGGGGCCCCCCAATGAGCAGTTCTTC. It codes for CASSTAGGPPNEQFF.

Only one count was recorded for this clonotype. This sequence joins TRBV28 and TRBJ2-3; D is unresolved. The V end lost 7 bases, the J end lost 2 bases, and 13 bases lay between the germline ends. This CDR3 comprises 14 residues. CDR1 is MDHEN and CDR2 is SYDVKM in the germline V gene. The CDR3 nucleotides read TGTGCCAGCACCTCGGGCGCCATCACAGATACGCAGTATTTT. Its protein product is CASTSGAITDTQYF.

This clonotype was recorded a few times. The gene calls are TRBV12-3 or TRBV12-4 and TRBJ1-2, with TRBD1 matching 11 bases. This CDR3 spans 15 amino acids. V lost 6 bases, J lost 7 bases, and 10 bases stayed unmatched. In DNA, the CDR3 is TGTGCCAGCAGCCCGCGTACGGGACAGGGGGTTGGCTACACCTTC. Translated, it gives CASSPRTGQGVGYTF.

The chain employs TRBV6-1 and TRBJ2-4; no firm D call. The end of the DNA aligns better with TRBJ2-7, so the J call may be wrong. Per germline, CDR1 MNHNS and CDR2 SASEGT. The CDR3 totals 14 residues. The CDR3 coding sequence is TGTGCCAGCGAAGAACAGACCCGAACCTACGAGCAGTACTTC. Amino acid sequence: CASEEQTRTYEQYF.

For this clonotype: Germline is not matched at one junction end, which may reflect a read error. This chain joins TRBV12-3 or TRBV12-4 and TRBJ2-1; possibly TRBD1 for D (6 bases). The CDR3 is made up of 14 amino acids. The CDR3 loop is CASTLDRIYKEQFF. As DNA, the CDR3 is TGTGCCAGCACCCTCGACAGGATCTACAAGGAGCAGTTCTTC.

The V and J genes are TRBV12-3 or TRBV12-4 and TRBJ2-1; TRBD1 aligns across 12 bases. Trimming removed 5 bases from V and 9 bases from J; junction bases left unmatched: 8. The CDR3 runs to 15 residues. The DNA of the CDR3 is TGTGCCAGCAGTGAACCGGGACAGGGGGCTGGTGAGCAGTTCTTC. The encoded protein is CASSEPGQGAGEQFF.

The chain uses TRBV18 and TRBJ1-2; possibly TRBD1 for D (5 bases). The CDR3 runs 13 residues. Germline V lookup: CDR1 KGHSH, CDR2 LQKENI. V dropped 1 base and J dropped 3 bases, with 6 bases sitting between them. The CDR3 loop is CASSPRGYYGYTF. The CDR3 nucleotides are TGTGCCAGCTCACCACGGGGCTACTATGGCTACACCTTC.

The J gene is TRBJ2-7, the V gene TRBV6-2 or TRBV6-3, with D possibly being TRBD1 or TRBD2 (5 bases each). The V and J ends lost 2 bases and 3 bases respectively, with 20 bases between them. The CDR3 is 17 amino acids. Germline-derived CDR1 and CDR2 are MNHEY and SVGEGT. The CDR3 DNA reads TGTGCCAGCAGTTACACCTACAGGAGGCCTATTTACTACGAGCAGTACTTC. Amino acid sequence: CASSYTYRRPIYYEQYF.

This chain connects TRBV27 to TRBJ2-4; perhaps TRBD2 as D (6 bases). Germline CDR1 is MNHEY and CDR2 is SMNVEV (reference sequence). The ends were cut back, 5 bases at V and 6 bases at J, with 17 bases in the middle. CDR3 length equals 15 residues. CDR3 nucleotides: TGTGCCAGCAGTAAAAGAGGCCGGGAGAGAAACATTCAGTACTTC. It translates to CASSKRGRERNIQYF.

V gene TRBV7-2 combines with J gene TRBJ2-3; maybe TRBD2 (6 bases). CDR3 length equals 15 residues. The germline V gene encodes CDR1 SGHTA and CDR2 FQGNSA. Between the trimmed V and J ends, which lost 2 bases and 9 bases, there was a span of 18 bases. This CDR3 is CASSLSWTGELTQYF. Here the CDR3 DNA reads TGTGCCAGCAGCTTAAGTTGGACGGGAGAGTTGACGCAGTATTTT.

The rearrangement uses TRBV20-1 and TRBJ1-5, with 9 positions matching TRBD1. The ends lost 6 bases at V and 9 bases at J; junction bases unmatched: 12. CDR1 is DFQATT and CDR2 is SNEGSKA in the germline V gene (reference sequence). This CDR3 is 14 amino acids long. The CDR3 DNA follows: TGCAGTGCACAACCGGGACAGGGACTAGGGCCCCAGCATTTT. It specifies CSAQPGQGLGPQHF.

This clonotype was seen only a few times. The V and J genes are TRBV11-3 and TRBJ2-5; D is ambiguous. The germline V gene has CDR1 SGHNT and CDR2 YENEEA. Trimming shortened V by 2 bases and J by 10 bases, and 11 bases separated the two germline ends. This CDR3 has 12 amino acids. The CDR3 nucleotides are TGTGCCAGCAGCTTAATGATGGATCTCCAGTACTTC. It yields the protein CASSLMMDLQYF.

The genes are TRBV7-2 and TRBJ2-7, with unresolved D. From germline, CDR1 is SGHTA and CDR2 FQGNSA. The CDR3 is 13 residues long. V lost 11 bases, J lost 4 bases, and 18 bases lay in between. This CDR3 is CARAPFTRYEQYF. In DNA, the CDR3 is TGTGCCCGGGCACCGTTTACTCGTTACGAGCAGTACTTC.

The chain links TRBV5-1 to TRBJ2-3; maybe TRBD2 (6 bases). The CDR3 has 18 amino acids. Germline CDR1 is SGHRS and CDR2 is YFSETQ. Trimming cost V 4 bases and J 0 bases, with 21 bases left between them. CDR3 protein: CASSLEGRSGSSTDTQYF. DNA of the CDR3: TGCGCCAGCAGCCTGGAGGGGAGAAGCGGGTCGAGCACAGATACGCAGTATTTT.

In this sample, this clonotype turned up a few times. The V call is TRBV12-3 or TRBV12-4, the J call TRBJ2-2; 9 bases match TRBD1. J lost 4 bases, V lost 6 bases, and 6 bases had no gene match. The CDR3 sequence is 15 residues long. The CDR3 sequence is CASSEQGARTGELFF. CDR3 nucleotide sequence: TGTGCCAGCAGCGAACAGGGGGCGCGCACCGGGGAGCTGTTTTTT.

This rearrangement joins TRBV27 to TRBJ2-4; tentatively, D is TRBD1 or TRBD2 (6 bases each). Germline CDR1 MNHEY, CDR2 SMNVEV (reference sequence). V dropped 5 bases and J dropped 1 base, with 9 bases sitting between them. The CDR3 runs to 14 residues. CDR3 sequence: CASSGGGAKNIQYF. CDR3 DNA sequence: TGTGCCAGCAGTGGAGGGGGTGCCAAAAACATTCAGTACTTC.

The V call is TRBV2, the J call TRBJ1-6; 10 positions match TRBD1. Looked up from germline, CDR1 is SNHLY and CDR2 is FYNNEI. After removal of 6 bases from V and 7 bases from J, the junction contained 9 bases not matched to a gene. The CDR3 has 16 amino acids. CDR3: CASRETGQGGNSPLHF. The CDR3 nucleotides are TGTGCCAGCAGAGAGACCGGACAGGGGGGGAATTCACCCCTCCACTTT.